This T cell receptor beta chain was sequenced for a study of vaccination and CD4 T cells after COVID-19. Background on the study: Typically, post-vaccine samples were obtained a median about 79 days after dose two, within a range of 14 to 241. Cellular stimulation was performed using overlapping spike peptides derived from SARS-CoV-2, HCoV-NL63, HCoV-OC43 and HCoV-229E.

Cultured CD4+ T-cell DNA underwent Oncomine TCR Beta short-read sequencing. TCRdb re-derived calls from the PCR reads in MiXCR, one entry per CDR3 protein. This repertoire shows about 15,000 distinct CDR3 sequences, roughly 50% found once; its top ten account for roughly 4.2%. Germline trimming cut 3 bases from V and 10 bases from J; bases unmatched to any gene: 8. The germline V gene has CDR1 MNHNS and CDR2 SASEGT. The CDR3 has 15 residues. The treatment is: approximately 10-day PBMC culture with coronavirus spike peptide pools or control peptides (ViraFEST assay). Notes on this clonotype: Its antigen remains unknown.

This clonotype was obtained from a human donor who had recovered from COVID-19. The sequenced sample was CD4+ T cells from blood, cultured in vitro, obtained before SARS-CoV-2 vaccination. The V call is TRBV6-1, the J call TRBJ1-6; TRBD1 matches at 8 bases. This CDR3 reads CASSEAGGATSPLHF. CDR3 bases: TGTGCCAGCAGTGAGGCAGGGGGCGCGACCTCACCCCTCCACTTT.